These T cell receptor beta chains were read from a single sample in a study of blood T cell repertoires in COVID-19. TCRdb keeps only in-frame clones here, not all; method: immunoSEQ multiplex PCR. This sample yields under 300,000 clones, of which about nine tenths are seen a single time; 1.5% to 2% belongs to the top ten. The sample consisted of PBMCs or T cells enriched from blood (not recorded which). The receptor source for this set is a woman aged 40 to 50 who had recovered from COVID-19. CDR3s include the opening cysteine and the closing phenylalanine or tryptophan. The D gene is left open where the match is weak. Clone size is given for some rows only: seen once, a few or many times, or a class if the clone is expanded.

TGTGCCAGCAGAGAGGACAGAGTTTATCAGCCCCAGCATTTT	CASREDRVYQPQHF	TRBV2	TRBJ1-5	-	-	14
TGTGCCAGCAGCCAAAGCGGGGGGGCGGGAAATGAGCAGTTCTTC	CASSQSGGAGNEQFF	TRBV5-4	TRBJ2-1	TRBD2	-	15
TGTGCCAGCAGCTCTCTTGTCGGGGGAGGGTATGGCTACACCTTC	CASSSLVGGGYGYTF	TRBV5-5	TRBJ1-2	-	-	15
TGTGCCAGCTCACTACGTCTACTGGACGTATTTGGGAGGACTGAAGCTTTCTTT	CASSLRLLDVFGRTEAFF	TRBV18	TRBJ1-1	-	-	18
TGTGCCAGCAGCTTAGGGCGGAGCCCGAAAATTTATAATTCACCCCTCCACTTT	CASSLGRSPKIYNSPLHF	TRBV7-9	TRBJ1-6	-	-	18
TGTGCCAGCTCACCAAATGCCCTCGGGGGAAATACTGAAGCTTTCTTT	CASSPNALGGNTEAFF	TRBV18	TRBJ1-1	-	-	16
TGTGCCTGGAGTGTACAACTAAACTATGGCTACACCTTC	CAWSVQLNYGYTF	TRBV30	TRBJ1-2	-	few	13
TGCGCCAGCAGCCAAGATTTTCGACAGGCCTACTACGAGCAGTACTTC	CASSQDFRQAYYEQYF	TRBV4-1	TRBJ2-7	-	-	16
TGTGCCAGCAGCTCCTCGTTCGCAGATACGCAGTATTTT	CASSSSFADTQYF	TRBV7-2	TRBJ2-3	-	-	13
TGTGCCAGCAGTGAACCAGGACAGGGCCTTACAAATGAGCAGTTCTTC	CASSEPGQGLTNEQFF	TRBV2	TRBJ2-1	TRBD1	-	16
TGTGCCAGCTCTCATTTTGAGGGCCAGCCCCAGCATTTT	CASSHFEGQPQHF	TRBV18	TRBJ1-5	-	once	13
TGTGCCAGCAGCTTAGCCGGGACACTTTATAATTCACCCCTCCACTTT	CASSLAGTLYNSPLHF	TRBV7-9	TRBJ1-6	-	-	16
TGTGCCAGCAGCCCCTGGGACAGGGGGGATAACGGGGAGCTGTTTTTT	CASSPWDRGDNGELFF	TRBV2	TRBJ2-2	TRBD1	few	16
TGTGCCAGCAGCTTTCGGTCCTTGCTGAACACTGAAGCTTTCTTT	CASSFRSLLNTEAFF	TRBV7-9	TRBJ1-1	-	-	15
TGTGCCTGGACAGGGATGGACTATGGCTACACCTTC	CAWTGMDYGYTF	TRBV30	TRBJ1-2	-	-	12
TGCGCCAGCAGCTTGGTTGATGGCAGTCTCAATGAGCAGTTCTTC	CASSLVDGSLNEQFF	TRBV5-1	TRBJ2-1	-	-	15
TGTGCCAGCAGCTTAGGGACTTCACTTTACAATGAGCAGTTCTTC	CASSLGTSLYNEQFF	TRBV7-2	TRBJ2-1	-	-	15
TGTGCCAGCAGCTTAGGTGGAATAGCGGGAGGGTACACAGATACGCAGTATTTT	CASSLGGIAGGYTDTQYF	TRBV7-9	TRBJ2-3	TRBD2	-	18
TGTGCCAGCAGTATGCGGGAGGGCCTCTACGAGCAGTACTTC	CASSMREGLYEQYF	TRBV27	TRBJ2-7	TRBD2	-	14
TGTGCCAGCAGTGCAAGTGGGGGACAAGCGACTGAAGCTTTCTTT	CASSASGGQATEAFF	TRBV2	TRBJ1-1	-	-	15
TGTGCCAGTACCCCAAACCGGTGGGGCGACAGGCGTAATCAGCCCCAGCATTTT	CASTPNRWGDRRNQPQHF	TRBV19	TRBJ1-5	-	-	18
TGCGCCAGCAGCTTGGTCCCCCTAGCGGGGAACACCGGGGAGCTGTTTTTT	CASSLVPLAGNTGELFF	TRBV5-1	TRBJ2-2	TRBD2	-	17
TGTGCCAGCAGGGGACAGGGCGCATATGAAAAACTGTTTTTT	CASRGQGAYEKLFF	TRBV6-5	TRBJ1-4	TRBD1	-	14
TGCGCCAGCAGTGAGACCTTCAGGGGGTCACCCCTCCACTTT	CASSETFRGSPLHF	TRBV10-2	TRBJ1-6	TRBD1	-	14
TGCGCCAGCAGCCAAGAGGAGGACAGGGGATTTGGAAAACTGTTTTTT	CASSQEEDRGFGKLFF	TRBV4-1	TRBJ1-4	TRBD1	-	16